These T cell receptor beta chains were read from a single sample in a study of T cells in localized non-small cell lung cancer. The table came from immunoSEQ multiplex PCR; TCRdb's copy has only in-frame clones and leaves some out. The sample holds thousands of clones, about 29% seen once. This sample comprised normal lung tissue next to the tumor, obtained before any cancer treatment. Receptor source: a woman aged 35 to 75 with stage I lung adenocarcinoma. Each CDR3 is given with its conserved first and last residue. Each record gives: clone size, V gene, J gene, D gene, CDR3 DNA, CDR3 protein. A D gene is named only where the DNA matches it firmly. Expanded clones are given a class, and other clones once, few, many or no size at all.

NA	TRBV6-8	TRBJ1-2	TRBD1	TGTGCCAGCCGTAGACCAGGGGGTGACTATGGCTACACCTTC	CASRRPGGDYGYTF
NA	TRBV28	TRBJ1-4	NA	TGTGCCAGCAGTTTATACGCGAATAATGAAAAACTGTTTTTT	CASSLYANNEKLFF
few	TRBV6-8	TRBJ1-2	NA	TGTGCCAGCAGTTACTCGATAGGGGCGGATCCTAACTATGGCTACACCTTC	CASSYSIGADPNYGYTF
few	TRBV6-8	TRBJ2-2	TRBD2	TGTGCCAGCAGGGGACTAGCGGGGGCTTCGAACACCGGGGAGCTGTTTTTT	CASRGLAGASNTGELFF
NA	TRBV6-8	TRBJ2-3	NA	TGTGCCAGCAGCCCCCAGGCCCTGGCTACGCAGTATTTT	CASSPQALATQYF
NA	TRBV29-1	TRBJ1-5	NA	TGCAGCGTTCAAACAGGACCCGGCAATCAGCCCCAGCATTTT	CSVQTGPGNQPQHF
NA	TRBV28	TRBJ2-7	NA	TGTGCCAGCAGTTTCCTGGGGGCGAGCGGGCTCTACGAGCAGTACTTC	CASSFLGASGLYEQYF
large	TRBV28	TRBJ2-2	NA	TGTGCCAGCGGGAGACTAGCGAACACCGGGGAGCTGTTTTTT	CASGRLANTGELFF
NA	TRBV11-3	TRBJ2-2	NA	TGTGCCAGCAGCCCCCGCGCGGTGGGCGGGGAGCTGTTTTTT	CASSPRAVGGELFF
few	TRBV6-8	TRBJ1-2	NA	TGTGCCAGCAGGAAAGGGGGGATCTATGGCTACACCTTC	CASRKGGIYGYTF
few	TRBV6-8	TRBJ2-4	NA	TGTGCCAGCAGTTACGAGGGGGGAGGGAACATTCAGTACTTC	CASSYEGGGNIQYF
once	TRBV19	TRBJ1-3	NA	TGTGCCAGTAGTCTCCGGACGGTTGGAAACACCATATATTTT	CASSLRTVGNTIYF
NA	TRBV9	TRBJ2-3	NA	TGTGCCAGCAGCGTACACTCGAGCACAGATACGCAGTATTTT	CASSVHSSTDTQYF
medium-sized	TRBV6-8	TRBJ2-2	NA	TGTGCCAGCATGAGCCGAGGGGACACCGGGGAGCTGTTTTTT	CASMSRGDTGELFF
NA	TRBV14	TRBJ1-2	NA	TGTGCCAGCAGCCACGCCAGGAACTATGGCTACACCTTC	CASSHARNYGYTF
few	TRBV5-1	TRBJ1-4	TRBD1	TGCGCCAGCAGCCTTAACAGGGGCACTAATGAAAAACTGTTTTTT	CASSLNRGTNEKLFF
NA	TRBV5-1	TRBJ2-7	TRBD1	TGCGCCAGCAGCCCAGCCGGGACAGGGTCTTCCTACGAGCAGTACTTC	CASSPAGTGSSYEQYF
NA	TRBV28	TRBJ1-5	NA	TGTGCCAGCAGTTTCCAGGGGTTAGGCAATCAGCCCCAGCATTTT	CASSFQGLGNQPQHF
few	TRBV4-1	TRBJ2-2	NA	TGCGCCAGCAGTCCTAGCGTTTTGGGCACCGGGGAGCTGTTTTTT	CASSPSVLGTGELFF
medium-sized	TRBV6-8	TRBJ2-2	TRBD1	TGTGCCAGCAGTTACTCGGGACAGAAAATTTTTAACACCGGGGAGCTGTTTTTT	CASSYSGQKIFNTGELFF
few	TRBV9	TRBJ2-2	NA	TGTGCCAGCAGCGCGCACGTGGATGGCGGGGAGCTGTTTTTT	CASSAHVDGGELFF
NA	TRBV15	TRBJ2-1	NA	TGTGCCACCAGCAGAGATCGCTTGAGCTCCTACAATGAGCAGTTCTTC	CATSRDRLSSYNEQFF
NA	TRBV11-3	TRBJ1-2	NA	TGTGCCAGCAGCTTTGGCGTGGGGATTAACTATGGCTACACCTTC	CASSFGVGINYGYTF
few	TRBV15	TRBJ2-4	NA	TGTGCCACCAGCAGAGGTAGACAGGAGACAAACATTCAGTACTTC	CATSRGRQETNIQYF
NA	TRBV11-3	TRBJ2-5	TRBD1	TGTGCCAGCAGCCCCCGGACAGGCTTCCAAGAGACCCAGTACTTC	CASSPRTGFQETQYF
medium-sized	TRBV9	TRBJ2-5	NA	TGTGCCAGCTCCCGGCAAGAAAGGGGGTTAGGGGAGACCCAGTACTTC	CASSRQERGLGETQYF
few	TRBV6-8	TRBJ2-1	TRBD2	TGTGCCAGTTCTCCTTTGGAGCGGGAGAGGAGTGAGCAGTTCTTC	CASSPLERERSEQFF
NA	TRBV7-5	TRBJ2-7	NA	TGTGCCAGCAGCTACCGCGGGGGGGCCCCGGCGGAAGAGCAGTACTTC	CASSYRGGAPAEEQYF
NA	TRBV6-8	TRBJ2-7	TRBD2	TGTGCCAGCAGTTACTCGTCGGGACTAGCGGGCTACGAGCAGTACTTC	CASSYSSGLAGYEQYF
NA	TRBV11-3	TRBJ2-2	TRBD1	TGTGCCAGCAGCACCGGACAGGGTAGCACCGGGGAGCTGTTTTTT	CASSTGQGSTGELFF
NA	TRBV19	TRBJ1-2	NA	TGTGCCAGTAGTCCGACAGACCGAACTAACTATGGCTACACCTTC	CASSPTDRTNYGYTF
few	TRBV11-3	TRBJ2-7	NA	TGTGCCAGCAGCTTAGAAGGACTATCGTACGAGCAGTACTTC	CASSLEGLSYEQYF
few	TRBV14	TRBJ2-7	NA	TGTGCCAGCAGCACCGGACGGACCTACGAGCAGTACTTC	CASSTGRTYEQYF
NA	TRBV18	TRBJ2-3	TRBD2	TGTGCCAGCTCACGTGGGCTAGCGGGAGGAGATACGCAGTATTTT	CASSRGLAGGDTQYF
NA	TRBV10-3	TRBJ1-1	NA	TGTGCCATCAGTGAGCCCAGCGCGTCCGTCGGAGCTTTCTTT	CAISEPSASVGAFF
once	TRBV10-1	TRBJ2-1	TRBD1	TGCGCCAGCAGTGAGGGACAGGGCCTGAGGGATGAGCAGTTCTTC	CASSEGQGLRDEQFF
NA	TRBV5-1	TRBJ2-7	NA	TGCGCCAGCAGCTTGGGACAGATTAGCTCCTACGAGCAGTACTTC	CASSLGQISSYEQYF